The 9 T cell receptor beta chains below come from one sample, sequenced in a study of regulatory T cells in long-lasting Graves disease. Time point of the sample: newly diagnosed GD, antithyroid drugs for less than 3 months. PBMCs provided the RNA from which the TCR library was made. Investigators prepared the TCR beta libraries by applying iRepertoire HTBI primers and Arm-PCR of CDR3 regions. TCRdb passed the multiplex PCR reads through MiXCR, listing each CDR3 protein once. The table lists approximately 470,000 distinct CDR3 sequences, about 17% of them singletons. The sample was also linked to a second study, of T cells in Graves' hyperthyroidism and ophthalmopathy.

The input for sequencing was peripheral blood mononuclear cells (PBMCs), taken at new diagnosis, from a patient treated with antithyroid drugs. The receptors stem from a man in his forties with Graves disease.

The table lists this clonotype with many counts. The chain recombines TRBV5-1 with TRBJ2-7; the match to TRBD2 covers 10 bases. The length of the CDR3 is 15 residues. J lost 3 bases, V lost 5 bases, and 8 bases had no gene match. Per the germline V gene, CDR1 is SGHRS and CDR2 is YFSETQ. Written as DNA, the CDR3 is TGCGCCAGCAGTTCTAATAGCGGGGGGATCTACGAGCAGTACTTC. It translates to CASSSNSGGIYEQYF.

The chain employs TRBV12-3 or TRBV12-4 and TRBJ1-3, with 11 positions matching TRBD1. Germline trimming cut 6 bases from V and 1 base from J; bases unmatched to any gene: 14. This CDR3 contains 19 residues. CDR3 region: CASSQDGWTGGRSGNTIYF. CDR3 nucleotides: TGTGCCAGCAGCCAAGATGGGTGGACAGGGGGCCGGTCTGGAAACACCATATATTTT.

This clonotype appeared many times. The CDR3 here is CASSYQAGVTDTQYF. In DNA, the CDR3 is TGTGCCAGCAGTTACCAAGCGGGGGTCACAGATACGCAGTATTTT. This chain uses TRBV6-2 or TRBV6-3 with TRBJ2-3; TRBD2 aligns across 8 bases. This CDR3 contains 15 residues. J lost 2 bases, V lost 2 bases, and 3 bases had no gene match. Germline V gene data show CDR1 as MNHEY and CDR2 as SVGEGT.

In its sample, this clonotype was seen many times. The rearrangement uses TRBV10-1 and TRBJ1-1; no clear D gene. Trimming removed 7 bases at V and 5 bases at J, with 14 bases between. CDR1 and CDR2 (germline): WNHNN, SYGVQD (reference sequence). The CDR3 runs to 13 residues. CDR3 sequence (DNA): TGCGCCAGCACCTTAAGTTTAGGGACTGAAGCTTTCTTT. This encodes CASTLSLGTEAFF.

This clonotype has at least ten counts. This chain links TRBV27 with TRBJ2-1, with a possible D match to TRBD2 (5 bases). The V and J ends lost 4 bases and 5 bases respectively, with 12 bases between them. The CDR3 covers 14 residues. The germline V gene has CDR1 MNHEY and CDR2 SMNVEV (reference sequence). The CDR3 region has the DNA TGTGCCAGCAGTTCGTGGGGAGCTGACAATGAGCAGTTCTTC. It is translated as CASSSWGADNEQFF.

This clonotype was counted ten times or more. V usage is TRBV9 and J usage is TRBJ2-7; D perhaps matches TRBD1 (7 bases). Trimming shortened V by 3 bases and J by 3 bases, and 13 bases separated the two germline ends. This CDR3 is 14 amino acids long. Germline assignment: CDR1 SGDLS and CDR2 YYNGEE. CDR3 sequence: CASSAGTAGYEQYF. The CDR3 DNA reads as TGTGCCAGCAGCGCCGGGACAGCGGGCTACGAGCAGTACTTC. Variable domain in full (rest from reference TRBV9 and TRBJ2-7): DSGVTQTPKHLITATGQRVTLRCSPRSGDLSVYWYQQSLDQGLQFLIQYYNGEERAKGNILERFSAQQFPDLHSELNLSSLELGDSALYFCASSAGTAGYEQYFGPGTRLTVT.

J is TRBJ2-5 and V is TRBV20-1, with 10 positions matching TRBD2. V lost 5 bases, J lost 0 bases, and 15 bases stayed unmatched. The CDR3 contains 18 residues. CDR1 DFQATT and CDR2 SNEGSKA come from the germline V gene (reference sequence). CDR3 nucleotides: TGCAGTGCTCCTGGGGGGCCCACTAGCGGGAAGTACCAAGAGACCCAGTACTTC. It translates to CSAPGGPTSGKYQETQYF.

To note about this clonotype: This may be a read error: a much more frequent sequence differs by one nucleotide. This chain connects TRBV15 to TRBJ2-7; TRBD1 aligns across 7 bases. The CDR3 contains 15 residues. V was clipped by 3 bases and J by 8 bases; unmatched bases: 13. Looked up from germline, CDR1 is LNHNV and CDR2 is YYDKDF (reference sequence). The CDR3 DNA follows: TGTGCCACCAGCAGGAAGACAGGGAGTATCGACAAGCAGTACTTC. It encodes CATSRKTGSIDKQYF.

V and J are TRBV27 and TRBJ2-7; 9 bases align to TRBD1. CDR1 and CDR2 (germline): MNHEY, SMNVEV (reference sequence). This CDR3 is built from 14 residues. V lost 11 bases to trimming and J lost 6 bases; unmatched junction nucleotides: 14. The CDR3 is CACKTGTGSGEQYF. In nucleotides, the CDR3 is TGTGCCTGCAAAACCGGGACAGGGTCGGGCGAGCAGTACTTC.